Shown below are 21 T cell receptor beta chains from a single sample sequenced in a study of identical twins (dated by TCRdb to about 2016). The receptor library was made with 5' RACE. Instrument used: Illumina HiSeq 2000. TCRdb ran its own pipeline on the public reads, namely fastp trimming at Q25 and MiXCR clone calling, and kept in-frame beta chains. Entries that share a CDR3 protein sequence are merged under the most common genes and DNA. The sample includes 450,000 to 600,000 distinct CDR3 sequences, with under 25% observed a single time. More than 0.4% of the sample is taken by the ten largest. These data were likewise used in another study, on yellow fever vaccine responses in identical twins.

The sample taken for sequencing was CD4+ T cells sorted from blood. The source is a woman aged 18-29 years in good health.

Only a few counts were recorded for this clonotype. The chain links TRBV11-2 to TRBJ2-2, with a tentative D call TRBD2 (5 bases). V was pared by 4 bases and J by 4 bases, with 19 bases between. CDR1 is SGHAT, CDR2 FQNNGV, per germline. The CDR3 totals 17 residues. In DNA, the CDR3 is TGTGCCAGCAGCTCCCTAGGTGTCTTACGGGGCACCGGGGAGCTGTTTTTT. Residues: CASSSLGVLRGTGELFF.

This clonotype was found a few times. V gene TRBV5-1 combines with J gene TRBJ2-7; possibly TRBD2 for D (5 bases). Germline CDR1 and CDR2: SGHRS and YFSETQ. V gave up 4 bases and J gave up 6 bases, with 23 bases separating them. This CDR3 region has 16 residues. This CDR3 reads CASSDSERVTVGEQYF. The CDR3, as DNA: TGCGCCAGCAGCGATTCGGAGAGGGTCACAGTCGGCGAGCAGTACTTC.

This clonotype was seen a handful of times. J is TRBJ2-3 and V is TRBV29-1; 8 bases are shared with TRBD1. V was pared by 1 base and J by 0 bases, with 6 bases of the junction left unmatched. CDR3 size: 16 residues. Germline CDR1 SQVTM, CDR2 ANQGSEA. CDR3 in DNA: TGCAGCGTTGAAGGAGTCAGACAGGGGAGCACAGATACGCAGTATTTT. Its protein product is CSVEGVRQGSTDTQYF.

The rearrangement links TRBV5-1 to TRBJ2-2; TRBD1 is a possible D gene (6 bases). CDR3 length equals 15 residues. Germline CDR1 reads SGHRS; CDR2 reads YFSETQ. Deletions cut 3 bases from V and 5 bases from J, with 14 bases between. CDR3 nucleotides: TGCGCCAGCAGCTCGAACATCAGGGGAACCGGGGAGCTGTTTTTT. Translation: CASSSNIRGTGELFF.

V gene TRBV9 combines with J gene TRBJ2-7; D is unresolved. This CDR3 region has 15 residues. V was shortened by 0 bases and J by 4 bases, with 14 bases between the two germline ends. Germline V gives CDR1 SGDLS, CDR2 YYNGEE. The CDR3 here is CASSVGGRPPYEQYF. The CDR3 nucleotides are TGTGCCAGCAGCGTAGGAGGCCGTCCGCCTTACGAGCAGTACTTC.

The chain employs TRBV9 and TRBJ2-1, with 9 bases identical to TRBD2. CDR1 is SGDLS and CDR2 is YYNGEE in the germline V gene. CDR3 size: 16 residues. The trim removed 4 bases at V and 8 bases at J, leaving 13 bases unmatched. CDR3 in amino acids: CASSPRRGGVVDEQFF. The CDR3 coding sequence is TGTGCCAGCAGCCCCCGGCGGGGGGGCGTCGTTGATGAGCAGTTCTTC. Full variable domain (rest looked up from reference TRBV9 and TRBJ2-1): DSGVTQTPKHLITATGQRVTLRCSPRSGDLSVYWYQQSLDQGLQFLIQYYNGEERAKGNILERFSAQQFPDLHSELNLSSLELGDSALYFCASSPRRGGVVDEQFFGPGTRLTVL.

This clonotype was observed a few times. The V and J genes are TRBV7-9 and TRBJ2-7; D is unresolved. CDR3 length: 13 amino acids. From germline, CDR1 is SEHNR and CDR2 FQNEAQ (reference sequence). Deletions cut 2 bases from V and 4 bases from J, with 9 bases between. The CDR3, as DNA: TGTGCCAGCAGCTTAAACCCCCCATACGAGCAGTACGTC. Its translation: CASSLNPPYEQYV.

The V gene is TRBV7-2, the J gene TRBJ2-7; D perhaps matches TRBD1 (5 bases). The CDR3 length is 14 residues. Germline V lookup: CDR1 SGHTA, CDR2 FQGNSA. V dropped 2 bases and J dropped 4 bases, with 12 bases sitting between them. The CDR3 sequence is CASSLRQGQYEQYF. CDR3 nucleotide sequence: TGTGCCAGCAGCTTACGTCAGGGCCAGTACGAGCAGTACTTC.

The sample holds a few counts of this clonotype. The V call is TRBV5-1, the J call TRBJ2-5; weak D call: TRBD1 (7 bases). V lost 3 bases and J 3 bases, leaving 15 bases between the germline ends. The CDR3 totals 15 residues. Germline loops: CDR1 SGHRS, CDR2 YFSETQ. The CDR3 spells CASSSRGGTEETQYF. The CDR3 DNA reads TGCGCCAGCAGCTCGAGGGGCGGGACAGAAGAGACCCAGTACTTC.

This clonotype turned up a few times. The chain combines TRBV5-1 with TRBJ1-6, with D possibly being TRBD1 (6 bases). The CDR3 has 13 amino acids. Germline V gene data show CDR1 as SGHRS and CDR2 as YFSETQ. V was shortened by 5 bases and J by 7 bases, with 10 bases between the two germline ends. CDR3: CASRGAENSPLHF. Here the CDR3 DNA reads TGCGCCAGCAGGGGGGCGGAGAATTCACCCCTCCACTTT.

In its sample, this clonotype was seen once. CDR3 sequence reads: CASSSTTSGIRDTQYF. CDR3 DNA sequence: TGTGCCAGCAGCTCGACGACTAGCGGGATAAGAGATACGCAGTATTTT. The V and J genes are TRBV7-9 and TRBJ2-3, with 11 bases lining up with TRBD2. CDR1 SEHNR and CDR2 FQNEAQ come from the germline V gene (reference sequence). V lost 4 bases, J lost 5 bases, and 8 bases stayed unmatched. This CDR3 spans 16 amino acids.

This clonotype occurred a few times. The CDR3 coding sequence is TGCGCCAGCAGCTTGACTAGCGGGAGCTTAACAGATACGCAGTATTTT. It yields the protein CASSLTSGSLTDTQYF. The chain uses TRBV5-1 and TRBJ2-3; 11 bases are a match to TRBD2. Germline V gene lookup returns CDR1 SGHRS and CDR2 YFSETQ. There are 16 residues in the CDR3. J was trimmed by 3 bases and V by 1 base; bases with no gene match: 4.

There are a few counts of this clonotype. This chain joins TRBV20-1 and TRBJ2-4; possibly TRBD2 for D (6 bases). Germline assignment: CDR1 DFQATT and CDR2 SNEGSKA (reference sequence). The germline V and J ends were trimmed by 3 bases and 7 bases, with 10 bases remaining between them. The CDR3 extends over 12 amino acids. CDR3 sequence reads: CSASTAGNIQYF. The CDR3, as DNA: TGCAGTGCTAGTACTGCGGGGAACATTCAGTACTTC.

This clonotype was detected a few times. The CDR3 DNA reads TGTGCCAGCAGTTTATATCTAGCGGGATACAATGAGCAGTTCTTC. It yields the protein CASSLYLAGYNEQFF. The rearrangement uses TRBV28 and TRBJ2-1; 9 nucleotides align to TRBD2. Germline CDR1 is MDHEN and CDR2 is SYDVKM. V lost 1 base, J lost 4 bases, and 2 bases stayed unmatched. This CDR3 is built from 15 residues.

This clonotype was seen more than once but under ten times. The V call is TRBV4-2, the J call TRBJ2-2; possible D gene TRBD2, 6 bases. V was shortened by 4 bases and J by 4 bases, with 13 bases between the two germline ends. Per germline, CDR1 LGHNA and CDR2 YNFKEQ. The CDR3 is 15 amino acids. CDR3 DNA sequence: TGTGCCAGCAGCCCCGACACCGGGGGCACCGGGGAGCTGTTTTTT. This sequence encodes CASSPDTGGTGELFF.

In its sample, this clonotype was seen once. This chain joins TRBV10-3 and TRBJ2-3; no clear D gene. Looked up from germline, CDR1 is ENHRY and CDR2 is SYGVKD. The CDR3 has 11 residues. With 7 bases removed from V and 8 bases from J, the gap between germline ends came to 10 bases. The CDR3 coding sequence is TGTGCCATCATGAGGTTCGGTACGCAGTATTTT. This translates into CAIMRFGTQYF.

This clonotype was counted a few times. The J gene is TRBJ2-2, the V gene TRBV3-1; D perhaps matches TRBD1 (6 bases). V was cut by 1 base and J by 5 bases, with 17 bases left in between. The CDR3 sequence is 17 residues long. Looked up from germline, CDR1 is LGHDT and CDR2 is YNNKEL (reference sequence). The DNA for the CDR3 is TGTGCCAGCAGCCAAGGAGTCACAGGGTCGAGGACCGGGGAGCTGTTTTTT. This codes for CASSQGVTGSRTGELFF.

There are a few counts of this clonotype. The chain employs TRBV29-1 and TRBJ2-1; D remains ambiguous. V was pared by 7 bases and J by 5 bases, with 18 bases between. The CDR3 spans 14 residues. Germline V CDR1 and CDR2: SQVTM, ANQGSEA. CDR3 sequence reads: CSGSGPEQNNEQFF. CDR3 DNA sequence: TGCAGCGGGTCGGGCCCCGAACAAAACAATGAGCAGTTCTTC.

The sample holds a few counts of this clonotype. V is TRBV7-2 and J is TRBJ1-4; TRBD1 might be the D (6 bases). V was trimmed by 3 bases and J by 5 bases, leaving 13 bases between them. The CDR3 loop spans 15 amino acids. The germline V gene encodes CDR1 SGHTA and CDR2 FQGNSA. The CDR3 DNA reads as TGTGCCAGCAGCTTGACCACAGGGTGGAATGAAAAACTGTTTTTT. It specifies CASSLTTGWNEKLFF.

V is TRBV4-2 and J is TRBJ2-1; D is perhaps TRBD2 (6 bases). Trimming removed 0 bases from V and 1 base from J, with 16 bases in between. The length of the CDR3 is 18 residues. The germline CDR1 and CDR2 sequences are LGHNA and YNFKEQ. CDR3 sequence reads: CASSQDHPGSGSYNEQFF. The CDR3 bases are TGTGCCAGCAGCCAAGATCATCCCGGGAGTGGGTCCTACAATGAGCAGTTCTTC.

The chain joins TRBV20-1 to TRBJ2-7, with 12 bases that match TRBD2. Germline V CDR1 and CDR2: DFQATT, SNEGSKA (reference sequence). V was pared by 0 bases and J by 7 bases, with 10 bases of the junction left unmatched. This CDR3 comprises 16 residues. CDR3 nucleotides: TGCAGTGCTAGAGACCCCGAACTAGCGGGAGGTCGGGAGCAGTACTTC. It encodes CSARDPELAGGREQYF.